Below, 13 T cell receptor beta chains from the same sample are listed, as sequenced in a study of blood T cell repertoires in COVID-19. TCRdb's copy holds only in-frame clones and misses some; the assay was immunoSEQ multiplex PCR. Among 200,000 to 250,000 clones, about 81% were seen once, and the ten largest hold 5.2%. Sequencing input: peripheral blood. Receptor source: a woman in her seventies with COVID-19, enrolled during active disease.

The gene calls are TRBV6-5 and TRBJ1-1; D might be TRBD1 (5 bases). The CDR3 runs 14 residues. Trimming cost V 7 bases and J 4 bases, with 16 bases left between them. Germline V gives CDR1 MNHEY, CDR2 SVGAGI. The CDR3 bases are TGTGCCAGCAATCGGGTAGGGGAGGGCACTGAAGCTTTCTTT. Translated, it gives CASNRVGEGTEAFF.

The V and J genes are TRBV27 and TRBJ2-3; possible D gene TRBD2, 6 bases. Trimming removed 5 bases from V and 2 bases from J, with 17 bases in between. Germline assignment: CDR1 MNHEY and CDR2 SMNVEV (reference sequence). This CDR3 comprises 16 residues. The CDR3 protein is CASSPGVLGTTDTQYF. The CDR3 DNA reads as TGTGCCAGCAGTCCGGGGGTTCTGGGCACCACAGATACGCAGTATTTT.

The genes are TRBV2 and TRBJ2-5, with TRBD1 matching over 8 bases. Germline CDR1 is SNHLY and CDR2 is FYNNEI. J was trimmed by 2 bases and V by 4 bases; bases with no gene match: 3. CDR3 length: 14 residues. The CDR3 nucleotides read TGTGCCAGCAGTGCGACAGGGGTTCAAGAGACCCAGTACTTC. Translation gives CASSATGVQETQYF.

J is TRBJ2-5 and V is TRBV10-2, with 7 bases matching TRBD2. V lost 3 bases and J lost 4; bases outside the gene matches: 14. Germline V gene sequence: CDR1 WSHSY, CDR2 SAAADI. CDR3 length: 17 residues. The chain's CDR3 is CASSDRGVGGSRETQYF. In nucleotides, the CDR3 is TGCGCCAGCAGTGACCGCGGCGTTGGCGGGAGTCGAGAGACCCAGTACTTC.

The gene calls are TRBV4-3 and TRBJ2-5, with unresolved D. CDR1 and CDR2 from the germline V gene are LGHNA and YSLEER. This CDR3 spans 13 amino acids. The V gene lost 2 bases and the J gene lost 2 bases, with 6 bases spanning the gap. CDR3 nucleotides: TGCGCCAGCAGCCAAAGCTCACAAGAGACCCAGTACTTC. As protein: CASSQSSQETQYF.

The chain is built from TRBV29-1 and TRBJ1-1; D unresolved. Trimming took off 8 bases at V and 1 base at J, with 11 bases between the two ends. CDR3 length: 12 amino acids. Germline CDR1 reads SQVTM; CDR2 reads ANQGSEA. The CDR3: CSSRTQNTEAFF. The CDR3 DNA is TGCAGCTCTCGGACTCAGAACACTGAAGCTTTCTTT.

CDR3 in DNA: TGTGCCAGCAGCTTAGCAGGGGTCAGCAATCAGCCCCAGCATTTT. It translates to CASSLAGVSNQPQHF. The chain is built from TRBV7-2 and TRBJ1-5, with D maybe TRBD1 (5 bases). The CDR3 contains 15 residues. The germline gives CDR1 SGHTA, CDR2 FQGNSA. Between the trimmed V and J ends, which lost 0 bases and 1 base, there was a span of 7 bases.

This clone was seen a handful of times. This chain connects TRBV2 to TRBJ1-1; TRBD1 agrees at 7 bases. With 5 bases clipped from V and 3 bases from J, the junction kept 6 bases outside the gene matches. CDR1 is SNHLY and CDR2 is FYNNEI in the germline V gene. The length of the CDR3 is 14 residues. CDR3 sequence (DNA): TGTGCCAGCAGTTGGGACAGTCGGTACACTGAAGCTTTCTTT. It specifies CASSWDSRYTEAFF.

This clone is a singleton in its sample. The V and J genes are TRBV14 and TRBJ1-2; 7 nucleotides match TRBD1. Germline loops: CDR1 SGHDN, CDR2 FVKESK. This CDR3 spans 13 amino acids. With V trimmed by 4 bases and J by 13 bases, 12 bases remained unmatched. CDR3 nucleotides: TGTGCCAGCAGCCTTTATTGGACAGGAGTACCCACCTTC. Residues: CASSLYWTGVPTF.

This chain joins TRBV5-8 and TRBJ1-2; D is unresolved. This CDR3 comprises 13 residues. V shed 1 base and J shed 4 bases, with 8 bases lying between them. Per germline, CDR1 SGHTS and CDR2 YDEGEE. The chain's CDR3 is CASSLSIVYGYTF. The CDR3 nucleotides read TGTGCCAGCAGCTTGTCAATAGTCTATGGCTACACCTTC.

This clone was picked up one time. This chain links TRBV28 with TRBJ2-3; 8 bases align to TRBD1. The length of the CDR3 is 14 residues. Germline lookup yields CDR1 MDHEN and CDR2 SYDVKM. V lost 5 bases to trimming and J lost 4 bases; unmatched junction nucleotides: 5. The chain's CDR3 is CASSRAGGADTQYF. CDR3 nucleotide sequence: TGTGCCAGCAGTCGAGCAGGGGGCGCAGATACGCAGTATTTT. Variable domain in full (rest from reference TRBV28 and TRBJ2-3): DVKVTQSSRYLVKRTGEKVFLECVQDMDHENMFWYRQDPGLGLRLIYFSYDVKMKEKGDIPEGYSVSREKKERFSLILESASTNQTSMYLCASSRAGGADTQYFGPGTRLTVL.

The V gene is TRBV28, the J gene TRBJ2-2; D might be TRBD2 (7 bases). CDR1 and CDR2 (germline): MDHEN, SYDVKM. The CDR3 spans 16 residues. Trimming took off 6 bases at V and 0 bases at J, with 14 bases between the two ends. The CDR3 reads CASRKGGGPNTGELFF. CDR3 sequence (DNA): TGTGCCAGCAGGAAGGGGGGAGGGCCGAACACCGGGGAGCTGTTTTTT.

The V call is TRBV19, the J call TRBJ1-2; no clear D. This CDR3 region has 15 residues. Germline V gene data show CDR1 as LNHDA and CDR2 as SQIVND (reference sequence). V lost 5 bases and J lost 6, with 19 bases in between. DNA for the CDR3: TGTGCCAGTAGTGCCCGCCTACGGGGATCGGATGGCTACACCTTC. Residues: CASSARLRGSDGYTF. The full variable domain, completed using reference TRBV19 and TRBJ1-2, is DGGITQSPKYLFRKEGQNVTLSCEQNLNHDAMYWYRQDPGQGLRLIYYSQIVNDFQKGDIAEGYSVSREKKESFPLTVTSAQKNPTAFYLCASSARLRGSDGYTFGSGTRLTVV.